This T cell receptor beta chain was recovered during a study of OX40 agonist ivuxolimab in advanced cancers. Study-wide context: Ivuxolimab was a fully human IgG2 agonistic monoclonal antibody targeting the costimulatory receptor OX40 (CD134). Intravenous ivuxolimab was administered to patients every 2 weeks at six dose levels: 0.01, 0.1, 0.3, 1.5, 3 and 10 mg/kg. Of the approximately 50 dose-escalation patients, hepatocellular carcinoma was present in around 19, melanoma in around 15, renal cell carcinoma in 9 and head and neck cancer in 9. In the dose-escalation cohort, more than 75% of patients were male, and the mean age was approximately 55 years, with a range of about 20 to 90. Prior anti-PD-1, anti-PD-L1 or anti-CTLA-4 therapy was permitted, and roughly two fifths of dose-escalation patients had received checkpoint inhibitors. Partial responses occurred in three dose-escalation patients: two with cutaneous melanoma and one with hepatocellular carcinoma. The purpose of peripheral TCRbeta sequencing was to test whether ivuxolimab changed TCR sequence diversity and led to clonal T-cell expansion. The paper covers the monotherapy dose-escalation part of the phase I ivuxolimab trial, which included N ≈ 54 patients.

Beyond this particular receptor, the publication reports: Clonal expansion of both CD4+ and CD8+ blood T cells was observed from baseline to week 6 at doses 0.1 to 3.0 mg/kg. After ivuxolimab, CD8+ T cells had more expanded clones than CD4+ T cells on average. Low levels of normalized T-cell clonal expansion were also shown by some nonresponding patients. The antigen specificity of the clonally expanded peripheral T cells was not determined. Partial responders in the 0.1-3.0 mg/kg groups had among the lowest normalized peripheral clonal expansion, especially among CD8+ T cells.

Notes on this clone: Its antigen target is currently unknown. No base-level quality is on record; no much larger clone is a single base apart.

Reading the germline V gene gives CDR1 MDHEN and CDR2 SYDVKM. Trimming removed 6 bases from V and 0 bases from J, leaving 15 bases between the germline ends. From the cysteine through the phenylalanine, the CDR3 covers 15 amino acids. The kept DNA is CDR3 alone, 45 bases in frame from the first base. Patients with autoimmune disease history or receiving systemic immunosuppression were excluded from the trial. Peripheral blood for TCR sequencing was drawn from every dose cohort at baseline, at cycle 4 day 1 and at cycle 7 day 1. Samples were obtained from an open-label, multicenter, first-in-human phase I dose-escalation trial of ivuxolimab. Adults with locally advanced or metastatic melanoma, renal cell carcinoma, hepatocellular carcinoma or head and neck squamous cell carcinoma were enrolled in the trial. CD4+ and CD8+ T cells were sorted separately from peripheral blood before TCR sequencing. Genomic DNA was extracted from sorted cells for sequencing of the TCRbeta CDR3 region. TCRbeta CDR3 regions were sequenced using the immunoSEQ Assay. The table comes from immuneACCESS by way of TCRdb, which keeps in-frame sequences with V and J called. Part of the clones is missing from these tables; in studies checked, under half for an unresolved V gene and the rest for unknown reasons. This sample has over 10,000 clones in its table, and approximately 87% of those were observed once. Together, the top ten hold approximately 25% of the sample.

The V gene is TRBV28 and the J gene is TRBJ2-7, and perhaps TRBD2 as D gene, on 6 matching bases. The sample consisted of CD4+ or CD8+ T cells sorted from blood, taken in a trial of the OX40 agonist ivuxolimab. The sequence was obtained from an adult with an advanced solid tumor such as melanoma, head and neck, liver or kidney cancer. The nucleotide sequence is given as TGTGCCAGCAGGGACCGGCTAGCGTCCTCCTACGAGCAGTACTTC. It codes for CASRDRLASSYEQYF.